This is a list of T cell receptor beta chains from one sample in a study of shared clonotypes between healthy human individuals. The table came from immunoSEQ multiplex PCR; TCRdb's copy has only in-frame clones and leaves some out. The table includes 450,000 to 600,000 clones, 79% detected once. Input material: PBMCs. These receptors all come from a woman between 35 and 50 years old in good health. Some clones in this sample may be carry-over from other donors' samples. CDR3s include the opening cysteine and the closing phenylalanine or tryptophan.

v_gene	CDR3aa
TRBV9	CASSVLAGAYNEQFF
TRBV18	CASSSLSSYNEQFF
TRBV28	CASSFGLSNQPQHF
TRBV19	CASSIGGENYGYTF
TRBV19	CASKGPGHDYEQYF
TRBV19	CASRTAPGNTIYF
TRBV7-9	CASSLGEPPSHF
TRBV11-2	CASRIGPTRGSSYEQYF
TRBV29-1	CSVDQNTEAFF
TRBV27	CASNRGGINEKLFF
TRBV4-2	CASSQELVWPYNEQFF
TRBV5-1	CASTLTSGNNEQFF
TRBV5-6	CASGAGGPISEQFF
TRBV23-1	CASPSGSNTGELFF
TRBV2	CASRLAGDTDTQYF
TRBV28	CASSLQGYNQPQHF
TRBV7-9	CASSFTGGPAEQYF
TRBV19	CASSIDIGGIGAEAFF
TRBV19	CASSIGLAGSYEQYF
TRBV5-1	CASSPTQGAQGYTF
TRBV28	CASSLRQGGEKLFF
TRBV5-1	CASSAGEARYEQYF
TRBV7-8	CASSFASETQYF
TRBV7-9	CASSFQGAVGSPLHF
TRBV7-2	CASNMPYGGNFGANVLTF
TRBV18	CASSPGTGRTGSGNTIYF
TRBV4-1	CASSLYPMTGHERHF
TRBV6-6	CASSTQGARTEAFF
TRBV28	CASSGTASSGNTIYF
TRBV27	CASRRGVGNQPQHF
TRBV30	CAWTQGQLRNTIYF
TRBV19	CASSIGDQPQHF
TRBV21-1	CASSKGYSSGRRDEQFF
TRBV15	CATSSGTSGRARGDTQYF
TRBV27	CASSLSKESHTQYF
TRBV6-5	CASSRTARSNQPQHF
TRBV15	CATSRTQVSDTQYF
TRBV18	CASSHRDRGEKLFF
TRBV6-5	CASRRISGEQFF
TRBV5-1	CASSLQDKRTDTQYF
TRBV7-2	CASSLAFDRSSYEQYF
TRBV5-6	CASSHRGGEEFF
TRBV29-1	CSVEKGGTATGELFF
TRBV29-1	CSVLRTGPQFF